One and the same sample provided the 23 T cell receptor beta chains below, sequenced in a study of cytomegalovirus exposure and HLA in healthy donors. It was with 60 Vbeta and 13 Jbeta primers that the PCR ran. Some clones are missing from TCRdb's copy, which holds only in-frame ones; the method was immunoSEQ multiplex PCR. The data show 150,000 to 200,000 clones, nearly 80% seen once. The specimen sequenced was PBMCs. These receptors came from a man aged 18 to 29 in good health and CMV-seropositive.

The chain is built from TRBV11-2 and TRBJ1-2; D not certain. The CDR3 extends over 16 amino acids. Trimming left V 0 bases short and J 2 bases short, with 13 bases between. Germline values: CDR1 SGHAT, CDR2 FQNNGV. The CDR3 DNA sequence: TGTGCCAGCAGCTTAGAGGCGGGTCCTACGAACTATGGCTACACCTTC. Translated: CASSLEAGPTNYGYTF.

The chain carries TRBV4-3 and TRBJ2-2, with TRBD2 as a possible D gene (5 bases). This CDR3 contains 15 residues. Germline CDR1 and CDR2: LGHNA and YSLEER. With 6 bases removed from V and 4 bases from J, the gap between germline ends came to 15 bases. CDR3 in DNA: TGCGCCAGCAGAGTCAACGGGGTGGGCACCGGGGAGCTGTTTTTT. Amino acid sequence: CASRVNGVGTGELFF.

The chain links TRBV6-5 to TRBJ2-1; D is perhaps TRBD1 (5 bases). The germline V and J ends were trimmed by 6 bases and 4 bases, with 10 bases remaining between them. The CDR3 spans 13 residues. Germline loops: CDR1 MNHEY, CDR2 SVGAGI. The DNA for the CDR3 is TGTGCCAGCAGGCTGACAGAATACAATGAGCAGTTCTTC. Residues: CASRLTEYNEQFF.

The chain couples TRBV19 to TRBJ1-5; D perhaps matches TRBD1 (5 bases). Germline V gene lookup returns CDR1 LNHDA and CDR2 SQIVND (reference sequence). This CDR3 is built from 16 residues. Between the trimmed V and J ends, which lost 5 bases and 3 bases, there was a span of 17 bases. In nucleotides, the CDR3 is TGTGCCAGTAGTCCCCGGGACTTTCCGCCCAATCAGCCCCAGCATTTT. Its protein product is CASSPRDFPPNQPQHF.

This sequence joins TRBV6-6 and TRBJ2-2; tentatively, D is TRBD2 (6 bases). Looked up from germline, CDR1 is MNHNY and CDR2 is SVGAGI (reference sequence). CDR3 length: 16 amino acids. The V end was cut by 2 bases, the J end by 4 bases, with 14 bases between. The CDR3 sequence is CASSYGPAGSTGELFF. For the CDR3, the DNA is TGTGCCAGCAGTTACGGGCCCGCGGGGTCCACCGGGGAGCTGTTTTTT.

The chain recombines TRBV5-1 with TRBJ2-7; 10 bases fit TRBD2. The V segment lost 1 base and the J segment 5 bases; nucleotides outside the gene matches: 6. The length of the CDR3 is 15 residues. The V gene's germline CDR1 is SGHRS and CDR2 YFSETQ. DNA for the CDR3: TGCGCCAGCAGCTTGTTGTCTAGCGGGGGTAACGAGCAGTACTTC. Translating it yields CASSLLSSGGNEQYF.

This clone has more than one count but fewer than ten. This chain joins TRBV28 and TRBJ1-4; 9 nucleotides align to TRBD1. Germline loops: CDR1 MDHEN, CDR2 SYDVKM. V dropped 2 bases and J dropped 8; count of bases not matched to a gene: 6. The length of the CDR3 is 15 residues. Here the CDR3 reads CASSLRTGEVEKLFF. As DNA, the CDR3 is TGTGCCAGCAGTTTACGGACAGGGGAGGTAGAAAAACTGTTTTTT.

This clone occurred once. CDR3 sequence reads: CASSLSTSGGDTQYF. The DNA of the CDR3 is TGTGCCAGCAGTTTATCGACTAGCGGAGGGGATACGCAGTATTTT. The chain links TRBV27 to TRBJ2-3; TRBD2 agrees at 9 bases. CDR3 length: 15 amino acids. The ends lost 0 bases at V and 6 bases at J; junction bases unmatched: 4. The germline gives CDR1 MNHEY, CDR2 SMNVEV (reference sequence).

The chain is built from TRBV19 and TRBJ1-1; 11 positions agree with TRBD1. The CDR3 is 14 residues long. Germline trimming cut 1 base from V and 7 bases from J; bases unmatched to any gene: 2. Germline V gives CDR1 LNHDA, CDR2 SQIVND (reference sequence). Here the CDR3 DNA reads TGTGCCAGTAGTATAGGGACAGGGGGCGATGAAGCTTTCTTT. It is translated as CASSIGTGGDEAFF.

The V call is TRBV19, the J call TRBJ1-4; D is perhaps TRBD1 (6 bases). The CDR3 has 14 amino acids. With 6 bases removed from V and 8 bases from J, the gap between germline ends came to 16 bases. Germline CDR1 reads LNHDA; CDR2 reads SQIVND (reference sequence). CDR3 amino acids: CASSPDRIKEKLFF. The CDR3 DNA follows: TGTGCCAGTAGCCCTGACAGGATTAAGGAAAAACTGTTTTTT.

In regard to this clone: The same CDR3 also results from other DNA sequences found in this sample. The CDR3 DNA is TGTGCCAGCAGTTTGTACAGGGGGTACGAGCAGTACTTC. Translated: CASSLYRGYEQYF. This chain connects TRBV27 to TRBJ2-7, with 8 positions matching TRBD1. This CDR3 region has 13 residues. The V gene's germline CDR1 is MNHEY and CDR2 SMNVEV (reference sequence). After removal of 3 bases from V and 4 bases from J, the junction contained 2 bases not matched to a gene.

This clone has only one observation. This rearrangement joins TRBV4-3 to TRBJ2-7; the match to TRBD1 covers 7 bases. J lost 2 bases, V lost 2 bases, and 6 bases had no gene match. This CDR3 contains 15 residues. Germline V gives CDR1 LGHNA, CDR2 YSLEER. The CDR3 here is CASSQHWDRPYEQYF. As DNA, the CDR3 is TGCGCCAGCAGCCAACATTGGGACAGACCCTACGAGCAGTACTTC.

The chain recombines TRBV6-1 with TRBJ2-7; 10 bases are shared with TRBD2. The V gene's germline CDR1 is MNHNS and CDR2 SASEGT. V lost 2 bases and J lost 0; bases outside the gene matches: 7. CDR3 length: 17 residues. The CDR3 reads CASSETTPSGSSYEQYF. In DNA, the CDR3 is TGTGCCAGCAGTGAAACTACCCCTAGCGGGAGCTCCTACGAGCAGTACTTC.

V is TRBV7-9 and J is TRBJ2-7, with 7 bases identical to TRBD2. The V and J ends lost 7 bases and 4 bases, in that order; junction bases with no gene match: 7. The germline gives CDR1 SEHNR, CDR2 FQNEAQ (reference sequence). This CDR3 spans 13 amino acids. The CDR3 DNA reads TGTGCCAGCAACGGGGGGATCACGTACGAGCAGTACTTC. Protein: CASNGGITYEQYF. Combining the CDR3 with reference TRBV7-9 and TRBJ2-7 gives the whole variable domain DTGVSQNPRHKITKRGQNVTFRCDPISEHNRLYWYRQTLGQGPEFLTYFQNEAQLEKSRLLSDRFSAERPKGSFSTLEIQRTEQGDSAMYLCASNGGITYEQYFGPGTRLTVT.

This clone was counted between two and nine times. The chain couples TRBV4-3 to TRBJ2-3; D is perhaps TRBD2 (5 bases). Germline V CDR1 and CDR2: LGHNA, YSLEER. Between the trimmed V and J ends, which lost 2 bases and 2 bases, there was a span of 11 bases. There are 15 residues in the CDR3. The CDR3 sequence: CASSQSSGNTDTQYF. The CDR3 nucleotides are TGCGCCAGCAGCCAAAGTTCGGGGAACACAGATACGCAGTATTTT.

The V gene is TRBV19, the J gene TRBJ2-1; weak D call: TRBD2 (6 bases). V lost 7 bases, J lost 8 bases, and 18 bases lay in between. This CDR3 has 14 amino acids. From germline, CDR1 is LNHDA and CDR2 SQIVND (reference sequence). CDR3 loop: CASTPRFREYEQFF. In DNA form, the CDR3 reads TGTGCCAGTACCCCAAGGTTCCGGGAGTATGAGCAGTTCTTC.

This chain links TRBV10-3 with TRBJ1-1; D might be TRBD1 (5 bases). V gave up 6 bases and J gave up 1 base, with 12 bases separating them. CDR1 is ENHRY, CDR2 SYGVKD, per germline. This CDR3 contains 14 residues. The CDR3 bases are TGTGCCATCAGGTCGAGACAGCAGAACACTGAAGCTTTCTTT. This codes for CAIRSRQQNTEAFF.

The chain uses TRBV15 and TRBJ2-7; maybe TRBD2 (5 bases). V was clipped by 1 base and J by 0 bases, with 10 bases between them. The CDR3 has 15 residues. Germline CDR1 is LNHNV and CDR2 is YYDKDF (reference sequence). CDR3 coding DNA: TGTGCCACCAGCAGAGGAGGAGGCAGCTCCTACGAGCAGTACTTC. This codes for CATSRGGGSSYEQYF. Drawing the rest from reference TRBV15 and TRBJ2-7, the complete variable domain is DAMVIQNPRYQVTQFGKPVTLSCSQTLNHNVMYWYQQKSSQAPKLLFHYYDKDFNNEADTPDNFQSRRPNTSFCFLDIRSPGLGDTAMYLCATSRGGGSSYEQYFGPGTRLTVT.

This chain links TRBV2 with TRBJ1-4, with D tentatively TRBD1 (5 bases). This CDR3 has 15 residues. Germline V gene sequence: CDR1 SNHLY, CDR2 FYNNEI. Trimming removed 3 bases at V and 3 bases at J, with 11 bases between. The DNA for the CDR3 is TGTGCCAGCAGTGAGGCAGGGTTTCCTAATGAAAAACTGTTTTTT. As protein: CASSEAGFPNEKLFF.

The CDR3 sequence is CAWSVGGGGELFF. CDR3 nucleotide sequence: TGTGCCTGGAGTGTTGGGGGAGGCGGGGAGCTGTTTTTT. The chain uses TRBV30 and TRBJ2-2; D possibly corresponds to TRBD2 (6 bases). The V end was cut by 0 bases, the J end by 7 bases, with 9 bases between. CDR3 length: 13 residues. Germline values: CDR1 GTSNPN, CDR2 SVGIG (reference sequence).

The chain has TRBV29-1 and TRBJ2-1; 8 nucleotides align to TRBD1. V lost 6 bases, J lost 8 bases, and 6 bases stayed unmatched. CDR3 size: 12 residues. Germline V lookup: CDR1 SQVTM, CDR2 ANQGSEA. Written as DNA, the CDR3 is TGCAGCGTGGGGCAGGGGGCTCATGAGCAGTTCTTC. Translation: CSVGQGAHEQFF.

The genes are TRBV7-9 and TRBJ2-7; weak D call: TRBD2 (5 bases). V lost 1 base, J lost 2 bases, and 12 bases lay in between. The germline CDR1 and CDR2 sequences are SEHNR and FQNEAQ (reference sequence). The CDR3 length is 15 residues. CDR3 in DNA: TGTGCCAGCAGCTTAGGGCGATTCGGGACCTACGAGCAGTACTTC. This sequence encodes CASSLGRFGTYEQYF.

V is TRBV7-9 and J is TRBJ1-6; D uncertain. Germline-derived CDR1 and CDR2 are SEHNR and FQNEAQ (reference sequence). This CDR3 spans 15 amino acids. The ends were cut back, 5 bases at V and 4 bases at J, with 12 bases in the middle. This CDR3 reads CASSPRSGYNSPLHF. The CDR3 DNA is TGTGCCAGCAGCCCCCGTTCCGGTTATAATTCACCCCTCCACTTT. Together with reference TRBV7-9 and TRBJ1-6, the CDR3 gives the full variable domain: DTGVSQNPRHKITKRGQNVTFRCDPISEHNRLYWYRQTLGQGPEFLTYFQNEAQLEKSRLLSDRFSAERPKGSFSTLEIQRTEQGDSAMYLCASSPRSGYNSPLHFGNGTRLTVT.